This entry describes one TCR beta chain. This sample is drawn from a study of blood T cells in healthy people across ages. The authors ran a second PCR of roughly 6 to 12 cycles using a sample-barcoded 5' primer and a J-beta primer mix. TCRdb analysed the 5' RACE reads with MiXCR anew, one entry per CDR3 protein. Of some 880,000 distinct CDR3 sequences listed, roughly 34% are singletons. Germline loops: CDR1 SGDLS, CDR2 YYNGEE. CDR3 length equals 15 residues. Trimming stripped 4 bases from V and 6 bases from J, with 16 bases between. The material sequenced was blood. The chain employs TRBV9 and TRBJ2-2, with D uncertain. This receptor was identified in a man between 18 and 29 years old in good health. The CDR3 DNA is TGTGCCAGCAGCCCTTCCCCAGTATACCCCGGGGAGCTGTTTTTT. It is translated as CASSPSPVYPGELFF.